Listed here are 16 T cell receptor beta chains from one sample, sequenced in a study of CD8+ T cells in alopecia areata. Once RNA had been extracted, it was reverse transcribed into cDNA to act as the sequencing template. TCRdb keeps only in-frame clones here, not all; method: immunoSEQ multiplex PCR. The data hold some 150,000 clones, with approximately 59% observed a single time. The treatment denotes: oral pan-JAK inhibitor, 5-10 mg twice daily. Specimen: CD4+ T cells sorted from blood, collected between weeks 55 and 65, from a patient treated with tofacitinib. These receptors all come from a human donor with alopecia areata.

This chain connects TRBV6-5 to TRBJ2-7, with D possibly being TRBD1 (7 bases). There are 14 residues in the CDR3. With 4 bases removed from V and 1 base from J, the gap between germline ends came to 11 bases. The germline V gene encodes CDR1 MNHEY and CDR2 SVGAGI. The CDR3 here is CASSLEGASYEQYF. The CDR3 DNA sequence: TGTGCCAGCAGTTTGGAGGGGGCTTCCTACGAGCAGTACTTC.

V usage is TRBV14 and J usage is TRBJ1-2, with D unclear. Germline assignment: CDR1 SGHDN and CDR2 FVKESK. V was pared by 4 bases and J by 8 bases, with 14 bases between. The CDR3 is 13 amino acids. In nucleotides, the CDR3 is TGTGCCAGCAGCCCGGCTACTGGGAGCGGCTACACCTTC. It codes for CASSPATGSGYTF.

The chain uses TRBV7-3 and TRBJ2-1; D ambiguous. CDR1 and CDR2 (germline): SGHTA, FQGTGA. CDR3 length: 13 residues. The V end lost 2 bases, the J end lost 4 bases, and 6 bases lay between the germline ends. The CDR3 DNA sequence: TGTGCCAGCAGCTTAGGGTCTTACAATGAGCAGTTCTTC. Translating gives CASSLGSYNEQFF. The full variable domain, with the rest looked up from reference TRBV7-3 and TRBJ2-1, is GAGVSQTPSNKVTEKGKYVELRCDPISGHTALYWYRQSLGQGPEFLIYFQGTGAADDSGLPNDRFFAVRPEGSVSTLKIQRTERGDSAVYLCASSLGSYNEQFFGPGTRLTVL.

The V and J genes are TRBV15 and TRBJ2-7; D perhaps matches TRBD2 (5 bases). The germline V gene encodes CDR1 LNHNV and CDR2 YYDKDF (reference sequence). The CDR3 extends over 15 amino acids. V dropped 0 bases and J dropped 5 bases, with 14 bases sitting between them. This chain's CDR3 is CATSRDLERYHEQYF. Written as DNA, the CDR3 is TGTGCCACCAGCAGAGATTTAGAGCGGTACCACGAGCAGTACTTC.

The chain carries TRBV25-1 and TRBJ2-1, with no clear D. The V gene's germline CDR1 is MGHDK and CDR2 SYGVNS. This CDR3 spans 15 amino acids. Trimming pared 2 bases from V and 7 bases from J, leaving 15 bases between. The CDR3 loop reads CASSEEERVENEQFF. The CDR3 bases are TGTGCCAGCAGTGAAGAAGAACGGGTGGAAAATGAGCAGTTCTTC.

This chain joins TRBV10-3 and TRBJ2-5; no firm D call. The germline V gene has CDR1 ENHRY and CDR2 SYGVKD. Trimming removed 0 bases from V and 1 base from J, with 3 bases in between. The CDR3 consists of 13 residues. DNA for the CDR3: TGTGCCATCAGTGAGTCGCTCCAAGAGACCCAGTACTTC. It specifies CAISESLQETQYF.

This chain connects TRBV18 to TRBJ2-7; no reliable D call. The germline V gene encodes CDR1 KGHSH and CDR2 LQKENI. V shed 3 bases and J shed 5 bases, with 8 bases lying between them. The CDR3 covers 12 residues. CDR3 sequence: CASSPQLDEQYF. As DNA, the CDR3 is TGTGCCAGCTCACCTCAGTTGGACGAGCAGTACTTC.

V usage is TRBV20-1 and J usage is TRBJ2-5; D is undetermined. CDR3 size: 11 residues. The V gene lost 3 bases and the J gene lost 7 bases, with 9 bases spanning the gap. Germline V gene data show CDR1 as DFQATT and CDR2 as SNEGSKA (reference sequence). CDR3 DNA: TGCAGTGCTAGTGGGCCTGGGACCCAGTACTTC. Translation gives CSASGPGTQYF.

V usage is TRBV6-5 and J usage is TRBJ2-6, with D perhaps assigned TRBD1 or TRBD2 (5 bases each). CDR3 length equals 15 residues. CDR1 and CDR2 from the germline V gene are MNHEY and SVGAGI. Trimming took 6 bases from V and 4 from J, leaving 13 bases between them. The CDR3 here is CASSLRDAGANVLTF. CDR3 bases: TGTGCCAGCAGCCTCAGGGACGCAGGGGCCAACGTCCTGACTTTC.

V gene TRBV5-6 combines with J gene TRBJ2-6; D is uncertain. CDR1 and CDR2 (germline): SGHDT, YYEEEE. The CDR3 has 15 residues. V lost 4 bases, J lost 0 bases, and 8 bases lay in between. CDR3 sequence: CASSLRVSGANVLTF. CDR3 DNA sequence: TGTGCCAGCAGCCTACGGGTCTCTGGGGCCAACGTCCTGACTTTC. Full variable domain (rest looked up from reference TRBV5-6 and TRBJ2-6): DAGVTQSPTHLIKTRGQQVTLRCSPKSGHDTVSWYQQALGQGPQFIFQYYEEEERQRGNFPDRFSGHQFPNYSSELNVNALLLGDSALYLCASSLRVSGANVLTFGAGSRLTVL.

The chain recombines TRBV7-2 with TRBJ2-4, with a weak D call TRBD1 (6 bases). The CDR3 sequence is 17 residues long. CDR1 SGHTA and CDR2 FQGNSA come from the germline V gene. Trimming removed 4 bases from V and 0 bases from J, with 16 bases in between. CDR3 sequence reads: CASSSPRQALAKNIQYF. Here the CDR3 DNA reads TGTGCCAGCAGCTCACCCAGACAGGCCCTAGCCAAAAACATTCAGTACTTC. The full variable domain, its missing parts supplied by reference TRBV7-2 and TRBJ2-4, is GAGVSQSPSNKVTEKGKDVELRCDPISGHTALYWYRQSLGQGLEFLIYFQGNSAPDKSGLPSDRFSAERTGGSVSTLTIQRTQQEDSAVYLCASSSPRQALAKNIQYFGAGTRLSVL.

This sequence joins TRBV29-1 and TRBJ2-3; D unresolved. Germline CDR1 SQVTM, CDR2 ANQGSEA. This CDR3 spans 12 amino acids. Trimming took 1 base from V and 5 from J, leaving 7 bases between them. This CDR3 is CSVEGVGDTQYF. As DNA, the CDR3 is TGCAGCGTTGAAGGGGTTGGAGATACGCAGTATTTT.

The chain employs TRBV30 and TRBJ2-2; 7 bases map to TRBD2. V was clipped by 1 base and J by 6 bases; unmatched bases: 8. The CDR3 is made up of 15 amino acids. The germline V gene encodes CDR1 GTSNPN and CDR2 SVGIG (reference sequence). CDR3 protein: CAWSAGGSRSGELFF. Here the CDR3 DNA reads TGTGCCTGGAGTGCGGGGGGTAGCCGCTCCGGGGAGCTGTTTTTT.

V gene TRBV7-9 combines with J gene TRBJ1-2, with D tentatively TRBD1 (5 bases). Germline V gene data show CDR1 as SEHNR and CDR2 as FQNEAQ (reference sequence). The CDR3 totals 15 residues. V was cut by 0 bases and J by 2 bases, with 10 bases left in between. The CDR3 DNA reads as TGTGCCAGCAGCTTAGCGGCGGGGCTCAACTATGGCTACACCTTC. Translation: CASSLAAGLNYGYTF.

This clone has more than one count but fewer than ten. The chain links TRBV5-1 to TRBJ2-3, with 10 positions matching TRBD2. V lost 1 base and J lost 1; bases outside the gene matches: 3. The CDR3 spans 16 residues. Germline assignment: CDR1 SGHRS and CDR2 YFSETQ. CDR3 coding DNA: TGCGCCAGCAGCTTGCAAACTAGCGGGGGCACAGATACGCAGTATTTT. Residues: CASSLQTSGGTDTQYF.

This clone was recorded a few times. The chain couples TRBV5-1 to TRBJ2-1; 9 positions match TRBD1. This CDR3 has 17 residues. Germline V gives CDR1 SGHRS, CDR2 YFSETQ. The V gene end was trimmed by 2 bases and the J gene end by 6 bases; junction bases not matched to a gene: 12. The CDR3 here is CASSFGTGTGFLNEQFF. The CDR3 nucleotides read TGCGCCAGCAGCTTTGGGACCGGGACAGGGTTCCTCAATGAGCAGTTCTTC.